The TCR beta chain under discussion was sequenced for a study of OX40 agonist ivuxolimab in advanced cancers. Study-level information: Earlier treatment with anti-PD-1, anti-PD-L1 or anti-CTLA-4 was permitted, and over 35% had received some. Broader study findings: At doses 0.1 to 3.0 mg/kg, CD4+ and CD8+ clones expanded. Fewer expanded clones were found on average in CD4+ than in CD8+ T cells.

Patients were ineligible given autoimmune disease history or systemic immunosuppression. Details on this clone: Its antigen remains unidentified.

The CDR3 extends over 16 amino acids. The V and J ends lost 3 bases and 2 bases respectively, with 17 bases between them. CDR1 is MNHNY and CDR2 is SVGAGI in the germline V gene (reference sequence). The data were produced by immunoSEQ multiplex PCR, yet TCRdb's version contains in-frame clones alone and is incomplete. The table lists 15,000 to 20,000 clones, 80% to 95% of them singletons. This clonotype originated in an adult with an advanced solid tumor such as melanoma, head and neck, liver or kidney cancer. The chain carries TRBV6-6 and TRBJ2-7; the D is unclear. The input for sequencing was CD4+ or CD8+ T cells sorted from blood, taken in a trial of the OX40 agonist ivuxolimab. The DNA for the CDR3 is TGTGCCAGCAGTTATGTGCACCCCAGATCCGCCTACGAGCAGTACTTC. It specifies CASSYVHPRSAYEQYF.